Sequencing of this T cell receptor (beta chain) was carried out in a study of T cells in Graves' hyperthyroidism and ophthalmopathy (dated by TCRdb to between 2017 and 2020). At the level of the whole study: Peripheral blood was sampled at the time of initial diagnosis, prior to any treatment. TCR Vbeta CDR3 sequencing of 120 to 150 peripheral blood samples (roughly 41 ophthalmopathy, around 80 hyperthyroidism and 17 progressor patients) is reported in the paper. In about six Graves' hyperthyroidism patients, the study also compared T-cell repertoires from thyroid tissue with T-cell repertoires from blood. The 100 discovery patients were randomly divided into training and test sets at a 7:3 ratio. Once sampling was done, hyperthyroidism patients were given methimazole at a starting dose of 30 mg daily, whereas ophthalmopathy patients were given high-dose intravenous methylprednisolone. To identify TCR V-J signatures that set the groups apart, the researchers used a discovery cohort of about a hundred patients, made up of under 45 with Graves' ophthalmopathy and 57 with stable Graves' hyperthyroidism. An independent validation cohort of about 20 hyperthyroidism patients and 17 patients who later progressed to ophthalmopathy tested prospective prediction of ophthalmopathy. General conclusions and limits of the study: In validation, the model predicted progression to ophthalmopathy with over 60% sensitivity and over 72% specificity, a median of about six months before onset. Sample size was not statistically predetermined, and investigators were not blinded to group allocation. Ophthalmopathy was separated from stable hyperthyroidism by a 13 V-J signature model, with approximately 85% sensitivity and roughly 81% specificity obtained in cross-validation and 80%/75% obtained in testing. Most expanded thyroid clonotypes (frequency above 0.001) were also found in blood, which suggests that blood repertoires may mirror thyroid immune responses.

The TCR beta CDR3 regions were amplified from the RNA transcripts. For the first round of RT-PCR on the TCR CDR3, the HTBI primer set was used together with the Qiagen OneStep RT-PCR kit. A second multiplex PCR round built the libraries, followed by size selection and purification. Libraries were sequenced paired-end with 100 bp reads on an Illumina HiSeq2000. In the paper's pipeline: SOAPnuke was used to process the raw data, removing reads that contained adapters or uncalled bases, had a mean Phred below 15, or lacked an exact match to the constant primer or identifier. High-quality paired reads were merged with COPE v1.2.5, and unique nucleotide sequences were defined as clonotypes. Clonotypes were aligned to IMGT TRBV, TRBD and TRBJ reference segments using MiTCR v1.1. Only V-J combinations with frequency above 0.0001, covering 99.2% of repertoires, were analysed. The TCS score was defined as F50 (clonal expansion) divided by E x V (chaos), with BLOSUM62-based TCRdist calculated between CDR3 peptides within each V-J. Welch's t-statistics and random forest reduced roughly 530 V-J features to fewer than 15, which were used in a naive Bayes classifier (R e1071). TCRdb took the public reads, trimmed them with fastp at Q25, ran MiXCR for clone calling and kept in-frame beta chains. Rows matching on CDR3 protein sequence are summarized as one entry with the most common DNA and genes. These V and J calls derive from TCRdb rather than the authors' analysis. The sample records around 690,000 distinct CDR3 sequences, roughly 17% of which are singletons. Around 16% of the sample lies in the top ten.

Stable Graves' hyperthyroidism was defined as the absence of progression to ophthalmopathy over 18 months of follow-up. Hyperthyroidism patients were newly diagnosed, had a disease duration of under 2 months, and were aged 18 to 65 years. Exclusion was applied to patients with uncontrolled infections, other autoimmune diseases, pregnancy or lactation. Clinical symptoms, serum thyroxine and TRAb, thyroid ultrasound, and orbital computed tomography formed the basis for the diagnoses. Ficoll-Paque density gradient centrifugation was used to isolate PBMCs from approximately 11 ml of fresh peripheral blood. Total RNA was extracted using Trizol reagent, and RNA quality was assessed on an Agilent 2100 Bioanalyzer. The V and J ends are trimmed by 0 bases and 1 base, leaving 11 bases between them. The CDR3 has 15 amino acids, counting the end cysteine and phenylalanine. Just CDR3 DNA is preserved here, 45 bases in frame from base 1. The germline V gene (reference sequence) sets CDR1 to DFQATT and CDR2 to SNEGSKA.

To note about this clonotype: Its antigen is unknown. Base qualities are not at hand, and no much larger clone is one base apart.

The clonotype was recovered from a man between 50 and 59 years old with Graves' hyperthyroidism. The chain is made from TRBV20-1 and TRBJ2-3; a tentative D match to TRBD1 spans 6 bases. Sequenced material: blood. At the DNA level, the sequence is TGCAGTGCTAGAGAGATGAGACAGGGCACAGATACGCAGTATTTT. This codes for CSAREMRQGTDTQYF.